A single sample gave rise to the 4 T cell receptor beta chains below, sequenced in a study of tumor and adjacent non-tumor tissue in lung cancer. The library came from three nested PCR rounds adapted from ARM-PCR protocols. TCRdb itself ran the multiplex PCR reads through MiXCR, one entry per CDR3 protein. This repertoire shows about 75,000 distinct CDR3 sequences, nearly 70% found once; its top ten account for 25% to 35%. RNA was extracted from bulk tissue without any cell sorting. More than 3 cm separated this lung sample from the edge of the tumor. Material: distant non-tumor lung tissue. All receptors derive from a woman between 45 and 60 years old with non-small cell lung cancer.

About this clonotype: One end of the junction does not line up with germline, which may come from a read error. The chain has TRBV11-1 and TRBJ2-3; maybe TRBD2 (5 bases). The CDR3 consists of 14 residues. The V gene's germline CDR1 is SGHAT and CDR2 FQDESV (reference sequence). The CDR3 loop reads CVSSLATGIDTQYF. CDR3 bases: TGTGTCAGCAGCTTAGCGACCGGGATAGATACTCAGTATTTT.

The count of this clonotype is one. The junction differs from germline at one of its ends, possibly a read error. The chain carries TRBV4-3 and TRBJ1-6; perhaps TRBD1 as D (6 bases). The germline V gene encodes CDR1 LGHNA and CDR2 YSLEER. The CDR3 covers 16 residues. For the CDR3, the DNA is TGCGCCAACAGCCAACAACAGGGTCAATATAATTCACCTCTCCACTTT. It translates to CANSQQQGQYNSPLHF.

On this clonotype: Compared with germline, one end of the junction differs, possibly owing to a read error. The chain links TRBV5-1 to TRBJ2-5; 8 bases match TRBD2. Germline V gene sequence: CDR1 SGHRS, CDR2 YFSETQ. The CDR3 totals 17 residues. The CDR3 protein is CVSGSWAPAGVEETQYF. Here the CDR3 DNA reads TGCGTCAGCGGCTCGTGGGCTCCAGCGGGAGTGGAAGAGACCCAGTACTTC. Using reference TRBV5-1 and TRBJ2-5 for the parts outside the CDR3, the full variable domain is KAGVTQTPRYLIKTRGQQVTLSCSPISGHRSVSWYQQTPGQGLQFLFEYFSETQRNKGNFPGRFSGRQFSNSRSEMNVSTLELGDSALYLCVSGSWAPAGVEETQYFGPGTRLLVL.

The sample holds many counts of this clonotype. The rearrangement links TRBV4-1 to TRBJ1-2; 12 positions match TRBD1. The germline V gene encodes CDR1 MGHRA and CDR2 YSYEKL. V lost 1 base and J lost 8; bases outside the gene matches: 11. The CDR3 contains 17 residues. The CDR3: CASSQAPPGQGALGYTF. The CDR3, as DNA: TGCGCCAGCAGCCAAGCTCCACCGGGACAGGGGGCGCTGGGCTACACCTTC.